This T cell receptor (beta chain) originates from a study of T cells in Graves' hyperthyroidism and ophthalmopathy. The source material, RNA transcripts, was used to amplify TCR beta CDR3 regions. With the HTBI primer set, the TCR CDR3 went through a first round of RT-PCR. From the multiplex PCR reads, TCRdb called clonotypes with MiXCR, one entry per CDR3 protein. The table lists about 96,000 distinct CDR3 sequences, approximately 56% of them singletons. Findings of the study overall: Most thyroid clonotypes expanded above 0.001 were also detected in blood.

Exclusion criteria comprised uncontrolled infection, other autoimmune disease, pregnancy or lactation. The PBMCs were taken from under 12 ml of fresh peripheral blood. This clonotype was detected ten times or more. Its antigen is unidentified. The origin of this receptor is a woman aged 35 to 49 with Graves' hyperthyroidism. The sample comprised blood.

DNA of the CDR3: TGTGCCAGCAGTGAAGGGGAGGGTGGGGACACTGAAGCTTTCTTT. This codes for CASSEGEGGDTEAFF. V gene TRBV2 combines with J gene TRBJ1-1; the D is unclear. V lost 1 base to trimming and J lost 3 bases, with 12 bases between them. The CDR3 has 15 amino acids. Germline CDR1 reads SNHLY; CDR2 reads FYNNEI. The full variable domain, its missing parts supplied by reference TRBV2 and TRBJ1-1, is EPEVTQTPSHQVTQMGQEVILRCVPISNHLYFYWYRQILGQKVEFLVSFYNNEISEKSEIFDDQFSVERPDGSNFTLKIRSTKLEDSAMYFCASSEGEGGDTEAFFGQGTRLTVV.